A selection of T cell receptor beta chains follows, all from one sample in a study of cytomegalovirus exposure and HLA in healthy donors. The repertoire was sequenced with immunoSEQ multiplex PCR; TCRdb's copy has only in-frame clones and lacks some. This sample has more than 110,000 clones, with around 79% found just once. The sample consisted of PBMCs. These TCRs come from a woman aged 45-65 years in good health and CMV-seropositive. The CDR3 runs from the conserved cysteine through the conserved F or W. Each record gives: CDR3 DNA, CDR3 protein, V gene, J gene, clone size, CDR3 length, D gene. A D gene is named only where the DNA matches it firmly. The size of a clone is reported for some rows only, either as once, few or many, or as a class for expanded clones.

TGTGCCAGCAGCCAGGCCAGCGGGGACGCCTACAATGAGCAGTTCTTC	CASSQASGDAYNEQFF	TRBV4-2	TRBJ2-1	-	16	TRBD2
TGCAGCGTCCTTTCTCCGACGGGGTACAATGAGCAGTTCTTC	CSVLSPTGYNEQFF	TRBV29-1	TRBJ2-1	-	14	-
TGTGCCAGCAGTCCGGACAGGGGGCGTATCGAGCAGTACTTC	CASSPDRGRIEQYF	TRBV7-2	TRBJ2-7	-	14	TRBD1
TGTGCCAGCAGTTTACAAGAGACCCAGTACTTC	CASSLQETQYF	TRBV5-4	TRBJ2-5	-	11	-
TGTGCCAGCAGTGACTCGAAGACAGGGGGGTACAATGAGCAGTTCTTC	CASSDSKTGGYNEQFF	TRBV6-4	TRBJ2-1	-	16	TRBD1
TGCGCCAGCAGCTACACCGGGACTAGCGGGGTAGCGTGGCAGTACTTC	CASSYTGTSGVAWQYF	TRBV5-1	TRBJ2-7	-	16	TRBD2
TGTGCCAGCAAAAGCGCCCACACAGATACGCAGTATTTT	CASKSAHTDTQYF	TRBV2	TRBJ2-3	few	13	-
TGTGCCAGAAGCAAGGACAGGGAATCCTACGAGCAGTACTTC	CARSKDRESYEQYF	TRBV5-3	TRBJ2-7	once	14	TRBD1
TGTGCCAGCAGTTTAACAGTACTTTACTCTGGAAACACCATATATTTT	CASSLTVLYSGNTIYF	TRBV6-6	TRBJ1-3	-	16	-
TGCGCCAGTTCGACAGGGTGGTATGGCTACACCTTC	CASSTGWYGYTF	TRBV4-1	TRBJ1-2	few	12	TRBD1
TGTGCCAGCAGCTCACTACGTTTACTAGCGGGGGGGCGGGAGACCCAGTACTTC	CASSSLRLLAGGRETQYF	TRBV7-9	TRBJ2-5	-	18	TRBD2
TGTGCCAGCAGCCCCGGGGGGGCTGCAAACACCATATATTTT	CASSPGGAANTIYF	TRBV9	TRBJ1-3	-	14	-
TGTGCCAGTAGTCAGGGGAACACTGAAGCTTTCTTT	CASSQGNTEAFF	TRBV19	TRBJ1-1	-	12	-
TGCAGCGTTGGGGGGACAGGGGGCTTCGAGGCAGATACGCAGTATTTT	CSVGGTGGFEADTQYF	TRBV29-1	TRBJ2-3	once	16	TRBD1
TGTGCCAGCAGTCCCCGGACTAGCGGGGGGGAGACCCAGTACTTC	CASSPRTSGGETQYF	TRBV27	TRBJ2-5	-	15	TRBD2
TGTGCCGGCAGTTCACAGGGAATTAGGCAAGCTTTCTTT	CAGSSQGIRQAFF	TRBV7-9	TRBJ1-1	-	13	-
TGCGCCAGCAGCTTAAGTAGCGGGGGGTTGAATGAGCAGTTCTTC	CASSLSSGGLNEQFF	TRBV5-1	TRBJ2-1	-	15	TRBD2
TGTGCCAGCGACCGAACGGGGGGGAATAATCAGCCCCAGCATTTT	CASDRTGGNNQPQHF	TRBV9	TRBJ1-5	few	15	-
TGCAGCGCCCGGACAGGGGAAGAGACCCAGTACTTC	CSARTGEETQYF	TRBV29-1	TRBJ2-5	-	12	TRBD1
TGTGCCAGCAGCGCCAGACCCAAGGGGGTGAACACTGAAGCTTTCTTT	CASSARPKGVNTEAFF	TRBV7-9	TRBJ1-1	-	16	-
TGCGCCAGCAGCCAAGATAGCAGGGCAGATACGCAGTATTTT	CASSQDSRADTQYF	TRBV4-1	TRBJ2-3	-	14	-
TGTGCCAGTAGTAGTCAAAGGGGGACCCATGGCTACACCTTC	CASSSQRGTHGYTF	TRBV19	TRBJ1-2	once	14	-
TGTGCCACCAGCAGAGGGGCGGGGTCCTATTACAATGAGCAGTTCTTC	CATSRGAGSYYNEQFF	TRBV15	TRBJ2-1	once	16	-
TGTGCCAGCACATGGGGACAGGGGGCCTACGAGCAGTACTTC	CASTWGQGAYEQYF	TRBV6-5	TRBJ2-7	few	14	TRBD1
TGTGCCAGTAGTGACCGGGGCCAACGCGGGGATAACACTGAAGCTTTCTTT	CASSDRGQRGDNTEAFF	TRBV19	TRBJ1-1	-	17	-
TGTGCCAGCAGCTTTTACAGGGGAGAGACCCAGTACTTC	CASSFYRGETQYF	TRBV7-9	TRBJ2-5	-	13	TRBD1
TGTGCCAGCTCACCGCGACAGGGCGATAATTCACCCCTCCACTTT	CASSPRQGDNSPLHF	TRBV18	TRBJ1-6	few	15	TRBD1